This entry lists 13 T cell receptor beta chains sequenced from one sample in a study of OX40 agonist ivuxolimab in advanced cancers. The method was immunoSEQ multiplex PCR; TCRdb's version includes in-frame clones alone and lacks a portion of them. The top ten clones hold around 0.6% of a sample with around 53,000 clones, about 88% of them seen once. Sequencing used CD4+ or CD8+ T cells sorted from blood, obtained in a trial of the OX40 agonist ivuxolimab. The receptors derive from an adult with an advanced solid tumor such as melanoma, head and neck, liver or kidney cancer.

CDR3 in amino acids: CASSVGTGTANYGYTF. DNA for the CDR3: TGTGCCAGCAGCGTAGGTACGGGAACAGCTAACTATGGCTACACCTTC. The V and J genes are TRBV9 and TRBJ1-2; D is unclear. The CDR3 extends over 16 amino acids. Trimming left V 0 bases short and J 0 bases short, with 12 bases between. The germline V gene encodes CDR1 SGDLS and CDR2 YYNGEE.

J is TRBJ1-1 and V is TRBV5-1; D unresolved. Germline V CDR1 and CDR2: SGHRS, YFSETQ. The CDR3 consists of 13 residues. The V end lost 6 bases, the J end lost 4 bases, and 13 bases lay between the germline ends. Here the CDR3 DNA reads TGCGCCAGCACTGCCTCCGGACCCACTGAAGCTTTCTTT. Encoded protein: CASTASGPTEAFF. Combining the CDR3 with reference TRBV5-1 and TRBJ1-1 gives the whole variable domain KAGVTQTPRYLIKTRGQQVTLSCSPISGHRSVSWYQQTPGQGLQFLFEYFSETQRNKGNFPGRFSGRQFSNSRSEMNVSTLELGDSALYLCASTASGPTEAFFGQGTRLTVV.

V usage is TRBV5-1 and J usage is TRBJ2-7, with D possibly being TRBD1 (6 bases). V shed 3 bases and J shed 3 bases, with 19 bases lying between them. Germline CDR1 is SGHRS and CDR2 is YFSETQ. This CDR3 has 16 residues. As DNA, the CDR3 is TGCGCCAGCAGCTCTCACCGGGACACGCGGCACTACGAGCAGTACTTC. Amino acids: CASSSHRDTRHYEQYF.

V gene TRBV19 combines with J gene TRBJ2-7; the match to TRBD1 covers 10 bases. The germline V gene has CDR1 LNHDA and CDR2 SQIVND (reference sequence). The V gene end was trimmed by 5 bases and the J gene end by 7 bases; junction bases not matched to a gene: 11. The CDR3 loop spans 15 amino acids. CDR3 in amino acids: CASSPRTGGGREQYF. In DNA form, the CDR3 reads TGTGCCAGTAGTCCCAGGACAGGGGGAGGTCGGGAGCAGTACTTC.

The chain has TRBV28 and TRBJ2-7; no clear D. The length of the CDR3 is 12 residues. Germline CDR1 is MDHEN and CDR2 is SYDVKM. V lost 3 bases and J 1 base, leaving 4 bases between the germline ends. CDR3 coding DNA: TGTGCCAGCAGTTTCCTTTCCTACGAGCAGTACTTC. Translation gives CASSFLSYEQYF.

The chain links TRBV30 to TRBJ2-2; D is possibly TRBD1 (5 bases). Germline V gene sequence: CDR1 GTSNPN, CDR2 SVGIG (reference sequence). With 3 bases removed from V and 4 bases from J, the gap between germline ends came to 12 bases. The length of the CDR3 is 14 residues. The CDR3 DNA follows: TGTGCCTGGAGAATTCAGGGTGGCACCGGGGAGCTGTTTTTT. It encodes CAWRIQGGTGELFF. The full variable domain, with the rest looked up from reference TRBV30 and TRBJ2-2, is SQTIHQWPATLVQPVGSPLSLECTVEGTSNPNLYWYRQAAGRGLQLLFYSVGIGQISSEVPQNLSASRPQDRQFILSSKKLLLSDSGFYLCAWRIQGGTGELFFGEGSRLTVL.

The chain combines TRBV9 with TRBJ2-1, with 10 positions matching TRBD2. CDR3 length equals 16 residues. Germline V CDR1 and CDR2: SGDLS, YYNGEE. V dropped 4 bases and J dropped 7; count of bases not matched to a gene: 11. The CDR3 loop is CASSLRLAGMGNEQFF. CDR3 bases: TGTGCCAGCAGCCTAAGACTAGCGGGTATGGGGAATGAGCAGTTCTTC.

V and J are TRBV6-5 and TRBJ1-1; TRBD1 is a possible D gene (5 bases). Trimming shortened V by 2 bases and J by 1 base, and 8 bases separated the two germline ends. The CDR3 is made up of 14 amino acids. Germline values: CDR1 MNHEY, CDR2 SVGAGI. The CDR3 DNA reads TGTGCCAGCAGTTACCGGGGGGAGAACACTGAAGCTTTCTTT. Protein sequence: CASSYRGENTEAFF.

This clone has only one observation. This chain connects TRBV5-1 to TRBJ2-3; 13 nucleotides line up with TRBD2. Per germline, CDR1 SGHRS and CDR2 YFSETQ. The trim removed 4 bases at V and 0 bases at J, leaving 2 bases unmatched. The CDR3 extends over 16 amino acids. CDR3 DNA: TGCGCCAGCAGCGGGGGACTAGCGGGAAGCACAGATACGCAGTATTTT. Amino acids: CASSGGLAGSTDTQYF.

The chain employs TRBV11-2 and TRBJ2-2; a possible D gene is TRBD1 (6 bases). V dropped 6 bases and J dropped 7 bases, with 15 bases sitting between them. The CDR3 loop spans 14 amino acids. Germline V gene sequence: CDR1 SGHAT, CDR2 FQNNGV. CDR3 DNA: TGTGCCAGCAGGCATCCAGGGGTCTACGGGGAGCTGTTTTTT. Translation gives CASRHPGVYGELFF.

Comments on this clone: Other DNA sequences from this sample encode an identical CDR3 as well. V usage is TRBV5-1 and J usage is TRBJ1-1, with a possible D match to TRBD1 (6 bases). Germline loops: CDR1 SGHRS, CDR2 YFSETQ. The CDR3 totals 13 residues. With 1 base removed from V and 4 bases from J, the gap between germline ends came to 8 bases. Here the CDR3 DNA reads TGCGCCAGCAGCTTGAGGGGGGGCACTGAAGCTTTCTTT. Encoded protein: CASSLRGGTEAFF.

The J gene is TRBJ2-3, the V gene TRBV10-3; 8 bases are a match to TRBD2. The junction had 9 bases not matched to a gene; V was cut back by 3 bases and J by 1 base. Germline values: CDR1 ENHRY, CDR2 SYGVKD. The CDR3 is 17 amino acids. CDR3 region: CAISDLRTSRGTDTQYF. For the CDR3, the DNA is TGTGCCATCAGTGACCTAAGGACTAGCCGCGGCACAGATACGCAGTATTTT.

The CDR3 DNA follows: TGTGCCAGCAGTGAATTAGGGGGGAGGGCCTGGGAGACCCAGTACTTC. It yields the protein CASSELGGRAWETQYF. J is TRBJ2-5 and V is TRBV25-1; the D gene is possibly TRBD2 (7 bases). The CDR3 has 16 residues. Germline CDR1 MGHDK, CDR2 SYGVNS. V was shortened by 1 base and J by 5 bases, with 17 bases between the two germline ends.